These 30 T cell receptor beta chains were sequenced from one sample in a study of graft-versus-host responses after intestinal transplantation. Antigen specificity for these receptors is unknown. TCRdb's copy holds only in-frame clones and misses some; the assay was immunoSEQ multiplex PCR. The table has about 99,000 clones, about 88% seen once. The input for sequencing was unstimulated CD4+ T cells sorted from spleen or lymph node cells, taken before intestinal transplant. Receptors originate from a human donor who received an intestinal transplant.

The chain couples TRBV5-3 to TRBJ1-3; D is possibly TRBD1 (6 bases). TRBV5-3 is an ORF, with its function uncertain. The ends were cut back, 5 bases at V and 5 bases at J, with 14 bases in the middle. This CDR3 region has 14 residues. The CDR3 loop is CARSPGDPRNTIYF. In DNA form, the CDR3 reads TGTGCCAGAAGTCCAGGGGATCCACGAAACACCATATATTTT.

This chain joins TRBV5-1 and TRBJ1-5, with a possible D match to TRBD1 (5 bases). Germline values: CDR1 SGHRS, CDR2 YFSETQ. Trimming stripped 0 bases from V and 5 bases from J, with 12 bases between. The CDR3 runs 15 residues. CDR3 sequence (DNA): TGCGCCAGCAGCTTGGACGTGGGGGGGGATCAGCCCCAGCATTTT. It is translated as CASSLDVGGDQPQHF.

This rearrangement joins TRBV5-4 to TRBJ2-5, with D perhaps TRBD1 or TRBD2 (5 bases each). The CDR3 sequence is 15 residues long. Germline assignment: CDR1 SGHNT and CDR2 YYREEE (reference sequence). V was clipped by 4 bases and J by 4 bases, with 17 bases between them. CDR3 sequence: CASSTPGRGVETQYF. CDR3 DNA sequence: TGTGCCAGCAGCACCCCTGGCCGAGGGGTAGAGACCCAGTACTTC.

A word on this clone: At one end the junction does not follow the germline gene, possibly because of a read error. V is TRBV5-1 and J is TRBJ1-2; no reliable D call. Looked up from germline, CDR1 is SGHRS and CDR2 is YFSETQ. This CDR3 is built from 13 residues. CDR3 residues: CSSSLTEAAGYTF. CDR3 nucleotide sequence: TGCTCCAGCAGCTTGACGGAGGCGGCGGGCTACACCTTC.

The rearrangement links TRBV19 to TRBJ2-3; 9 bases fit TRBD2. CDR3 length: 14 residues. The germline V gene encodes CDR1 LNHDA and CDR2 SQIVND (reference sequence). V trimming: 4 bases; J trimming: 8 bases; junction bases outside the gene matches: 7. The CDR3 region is CASSTRQLAGTQYF. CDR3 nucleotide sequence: TGTGCCAGTAGTACCCGCCAACTAGCGGGTACGCAGTATTTT.

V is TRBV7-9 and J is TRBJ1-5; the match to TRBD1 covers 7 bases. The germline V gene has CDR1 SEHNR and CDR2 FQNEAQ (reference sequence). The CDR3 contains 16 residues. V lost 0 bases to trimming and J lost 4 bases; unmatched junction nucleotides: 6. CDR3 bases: TGTGCCAGCAGCTTAGCGGGCGGGACAGTTAATCAGCCCCAGCATTTT. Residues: CASSLAGGTVNQPQHF.

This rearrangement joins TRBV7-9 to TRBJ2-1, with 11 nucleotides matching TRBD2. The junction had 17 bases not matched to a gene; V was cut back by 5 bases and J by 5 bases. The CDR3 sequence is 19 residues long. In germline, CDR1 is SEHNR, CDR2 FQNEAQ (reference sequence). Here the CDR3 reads CASSIIINPGLAEHNEQFF. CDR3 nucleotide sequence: TGTGCCAGCAGCATTATAATAAACCCGGGACTAGCGGAACACAATGAGCAGTTCTTC.

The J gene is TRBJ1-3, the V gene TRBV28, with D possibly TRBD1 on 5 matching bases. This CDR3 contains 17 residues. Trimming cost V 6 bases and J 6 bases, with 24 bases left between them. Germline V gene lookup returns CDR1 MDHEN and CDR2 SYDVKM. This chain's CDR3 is CASRPGLGAGLENTIYF. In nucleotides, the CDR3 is TGTGCCAGCAGGCCAGGCCTCGGGGCAGGGTTGGAAAACACCATATATTTT. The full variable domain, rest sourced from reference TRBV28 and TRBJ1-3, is DVKVTQSSRYLVKRTGEKVFLECVQDMDHENMFWYRQDPGLGLRLIYFSYDVKMKEKGDIPEGYSVSREKKERFSLILESASTNQTSMYLCASRPGLGAGLENTIYFGEGSWLTVV.

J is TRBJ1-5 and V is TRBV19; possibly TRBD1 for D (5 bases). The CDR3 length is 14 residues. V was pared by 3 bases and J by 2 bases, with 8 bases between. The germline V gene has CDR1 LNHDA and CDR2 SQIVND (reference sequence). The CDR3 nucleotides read TGTGCCAGTAGTATCAGGGTGGGCAATCAGCCCCAGCATTTT. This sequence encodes CASSIRVGNQPQHF.

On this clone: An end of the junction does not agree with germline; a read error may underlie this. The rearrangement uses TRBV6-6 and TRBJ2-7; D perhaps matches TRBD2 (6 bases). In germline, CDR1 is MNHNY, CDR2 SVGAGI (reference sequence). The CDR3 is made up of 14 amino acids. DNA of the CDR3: TGTGCCAGCAGTAGCGGGTTGGAGTACTACGGGCAGTACTTC. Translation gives CASSSGLEYYGQYF.

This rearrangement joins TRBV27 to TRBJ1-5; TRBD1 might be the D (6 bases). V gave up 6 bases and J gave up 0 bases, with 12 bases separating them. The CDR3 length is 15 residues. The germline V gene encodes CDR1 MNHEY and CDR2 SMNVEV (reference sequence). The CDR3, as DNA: TGTGCCAGCAGCCGGGACACCTATAGCAATCAGCCCCAGCATTTT. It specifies CASSRDTYSNQPQHF.

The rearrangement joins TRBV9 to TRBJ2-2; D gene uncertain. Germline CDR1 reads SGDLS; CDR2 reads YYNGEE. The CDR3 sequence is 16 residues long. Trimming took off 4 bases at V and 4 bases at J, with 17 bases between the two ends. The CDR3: CASSFSTRLGTGELFF. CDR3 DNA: TGTGCCAGCAGCTTTTCGACAAGACTCGGCACCGGGGAGCTGTTTTTT.

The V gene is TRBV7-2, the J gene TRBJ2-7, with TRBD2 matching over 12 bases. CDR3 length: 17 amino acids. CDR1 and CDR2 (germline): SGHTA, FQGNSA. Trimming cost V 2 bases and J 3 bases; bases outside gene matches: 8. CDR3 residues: CASSLWGTSGRYYEQYF. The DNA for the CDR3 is TGTGCCAGCAGCTTATGGGGAACTAGCGGGAGGTACTACGAGCAGTACTTC.

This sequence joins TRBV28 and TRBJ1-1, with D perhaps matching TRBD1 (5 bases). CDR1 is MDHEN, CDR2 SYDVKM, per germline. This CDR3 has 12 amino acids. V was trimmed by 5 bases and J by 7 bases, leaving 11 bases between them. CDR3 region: CASSTGGIEAFF. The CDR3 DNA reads TGTGCCAGCAGTACCGGGGGGATTGAAGCTTTCTTT.

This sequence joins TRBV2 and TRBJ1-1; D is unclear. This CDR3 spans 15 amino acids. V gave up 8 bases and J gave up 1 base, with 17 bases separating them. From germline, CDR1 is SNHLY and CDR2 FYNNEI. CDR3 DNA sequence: TGTGCCAGCCAGCATACCGACGGGAGGAACACTGAAGCTTTCTTT. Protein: CASQHTDGRNTEAFF. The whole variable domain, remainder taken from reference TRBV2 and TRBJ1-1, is EPEVTQTPSHQVTQMGQEVILRCVPISNHLYFYWYRQILGQKVEFLVSFYNNEISEKSEIFDDQFSVERPDGSNFTLKIRSTKLEDSAMYFCASQHTDGRNTEAFFGQGTRLTVV.

Here the CDR3 DNA reads TGTGCCAGCAGCTTGGAAAGGGCCGAGCAGTACTTC. Translation gives CASSLERAEQYF. The chain joins TRBV5-6 to TRBJ2-7; D remains ambiguous. The CDR3 has 12 amino acids. The V gene's germline CDR1 is SGHDT and CDR2 YYEEEE. Trimming left V 0 bases short and J 6 bases short, with 7 bases between.

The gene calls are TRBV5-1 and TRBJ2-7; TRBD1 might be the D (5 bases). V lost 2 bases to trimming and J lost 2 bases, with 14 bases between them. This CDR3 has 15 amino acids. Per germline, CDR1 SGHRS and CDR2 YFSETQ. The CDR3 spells CASSFGARATYEQYF. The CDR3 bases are TGCGCCAGCAGCTTTGGGGCAAGGGCTACCTACGAGCAGTACTTC.

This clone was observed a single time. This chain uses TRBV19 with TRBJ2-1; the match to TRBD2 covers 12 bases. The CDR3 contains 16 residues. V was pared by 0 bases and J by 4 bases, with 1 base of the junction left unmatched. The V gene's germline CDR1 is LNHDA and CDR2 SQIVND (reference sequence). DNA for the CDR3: TGTGCCAGTAGTATAGATGGACTAGCGGGATACAATGAGCAGTTCTTC. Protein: CASSIDGLAGYNEQFF.

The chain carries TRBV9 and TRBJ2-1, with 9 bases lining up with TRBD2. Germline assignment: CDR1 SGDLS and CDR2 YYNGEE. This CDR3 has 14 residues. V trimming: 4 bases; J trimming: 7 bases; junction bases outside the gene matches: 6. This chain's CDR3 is CASSLLAGGNEQFF. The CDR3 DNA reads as TGTGCCAGCAGCCTTCTTGCGGGAGGGAATGAGCAGTTCTTC.

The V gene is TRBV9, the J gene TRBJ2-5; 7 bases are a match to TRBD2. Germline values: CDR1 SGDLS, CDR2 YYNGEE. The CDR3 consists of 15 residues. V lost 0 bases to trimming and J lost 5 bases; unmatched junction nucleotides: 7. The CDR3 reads CASSVEGGSMETQYF. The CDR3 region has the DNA TGTGCCAGCAGCGTAGAAGGCGGGAGTATGGAGACCCAGTACTTC.

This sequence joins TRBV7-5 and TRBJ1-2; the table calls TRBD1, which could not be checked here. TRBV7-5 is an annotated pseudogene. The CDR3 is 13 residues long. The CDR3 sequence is CVRSSSYRGLDTF. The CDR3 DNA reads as TGTGTCAGAAGCTCTTCCTACAGGGGTTTGGACACCTTC.

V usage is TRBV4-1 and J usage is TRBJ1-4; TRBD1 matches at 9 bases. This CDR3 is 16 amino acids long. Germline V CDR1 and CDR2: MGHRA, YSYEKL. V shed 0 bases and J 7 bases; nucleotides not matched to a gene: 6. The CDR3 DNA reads TGCGCCAGCAGCCAAGATCAGACAGGGGGTGGTGAAAAACTGTTTTTT. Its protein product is CASSQDQTGGGEKLFF.

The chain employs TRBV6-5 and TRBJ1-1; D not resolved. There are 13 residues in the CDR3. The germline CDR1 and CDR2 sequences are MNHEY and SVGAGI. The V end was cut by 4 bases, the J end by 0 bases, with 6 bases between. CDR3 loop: CASSSSLNTEAFF. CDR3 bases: TGTGCCAGCAGTTCCTCCCTGAACACTGAAGCTTTCTTT.

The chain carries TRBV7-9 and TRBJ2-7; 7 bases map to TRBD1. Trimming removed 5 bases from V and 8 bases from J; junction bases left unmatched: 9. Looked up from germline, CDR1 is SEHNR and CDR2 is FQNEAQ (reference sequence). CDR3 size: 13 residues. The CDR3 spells CASSRQGSEKQYF. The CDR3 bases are TGTGCCAGCAGCAGACAGGGTTCTGAAAAGCAGTACTTC.

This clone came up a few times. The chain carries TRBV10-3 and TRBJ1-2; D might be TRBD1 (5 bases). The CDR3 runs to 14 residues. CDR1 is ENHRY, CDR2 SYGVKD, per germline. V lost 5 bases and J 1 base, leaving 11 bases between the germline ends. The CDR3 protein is CAISFQGNNYGYTF. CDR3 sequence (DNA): TGTGCCATCAGTTTTCAGGGAAATAACTATGGCTACACCTTC.

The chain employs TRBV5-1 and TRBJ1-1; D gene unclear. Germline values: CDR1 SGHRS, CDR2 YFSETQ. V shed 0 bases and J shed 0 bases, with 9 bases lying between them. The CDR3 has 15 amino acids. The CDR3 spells CASSLVVGMNTEAFF. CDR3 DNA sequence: TGCGCCAGCAGCTTGGTTGTGGGCATGAACACTGAAGCTTTCTTT.

The chain's CDR3 is CASSLARGAPYNEQFF. CDR3 nucleotide sequence: TGTGCCAGCAGCTTAGCGCGCGGGGCCCCCTACAATGAGCAGTTCTTC. The chain couples TRBV7-9 to TRBJ2-1, with a possible D match to TRBD2 (6 bases). This CDR3 contains 16 residues. Germline-derived CDR1 and CDR2 are SEHNR and FQNEAQ (reference sequence). Trimming shortened V by 0 bases and J by 2 bases, and 11 bases separated the two germline ends.

CDR3 nucleotide sequence: TGCGCCAGCAGTCAACTCATCGGACAGCCCCAGCATTTT. Its translation is CASSQLIGQPQHF. The rearrangement uses TRBV23-1 and TRBJ1-5; D remains ambiguous. TRBV23-1 is assigned to the ORF class and has an uncertain function. The germline V and J ends were trimmed by 2 bases and 7 bases, with 9 bases remaining between them. The CDR3 has 13 residues.

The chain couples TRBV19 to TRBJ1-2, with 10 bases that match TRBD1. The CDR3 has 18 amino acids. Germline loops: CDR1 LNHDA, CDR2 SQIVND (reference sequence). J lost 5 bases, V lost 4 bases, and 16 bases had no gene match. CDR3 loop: CASSNPARTGGNWYGYTF. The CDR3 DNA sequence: TGTGCCAGTAGTAACCCTGCTCGGACAGGGGGAAACTGGTATGGCTACACCTTC. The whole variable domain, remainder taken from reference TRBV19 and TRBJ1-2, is DGGITQSPKYLFRKEGQNVTLSCEQNLNHDAMYWYRQDPGQGLRLIYYSQIVNDFQKGDIAEGYSVSREKKESFPLTVTSAQKNPTAFYLCASSNPARTGGNWYGYTFGSGTRLTVV.

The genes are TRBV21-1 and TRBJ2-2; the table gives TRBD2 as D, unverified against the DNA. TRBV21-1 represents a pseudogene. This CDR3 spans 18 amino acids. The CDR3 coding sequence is TGTGCCAGCAGCAAAGTTCGCGGCGGGTCCTCGAACACCGGGGAGCTGTTTTTT. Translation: CASSKVRGGSSNTGELFF.